Below, 4 T cell receptor beta chains from the same sample are listed, as sequenced in a study of T cell changes during pregnancy in multiple sclerosis. Libraries were prepared by immunoSEQ multiplex PCR; TCRdb keeps only in-frame clonotypes and omits some of them. The data show 75,000 to 95,000 clones, less than 95% seen once. This specimen consisted of peripheral blood, obtained before pregnancy. The receptors derive from a female donor with multiple sclerosis, enrolled in a pregnancy study.

V usage is TRBV5-1 and J usage is TRBJ2-4; D not certain. Germline values: CDR1 SGHRS, CDR2 YFSETQ. The length of the CDR3 is 14 residues. Between the trimmed V and J ends, which lost 0 bases and 8 bases, there was a span of 12 bases. The CDR3 loop is CASSLGLIGYIQYF. The CDR3 nucleotides read TGCGCCAGCAGCTTGGGACTCATCGGATACATTCAGTACTTC.

The rearrangement joins TRBV7-3 to TRBJ2-3; possible D gene TRBD1, 5 bases. Trimming removed 3 bases at V and 0 bases at J, with 10 bases between. The CDR3 length is 15 residues. Germline V gene sequence: CDR1 SGHTA, CDR2 FQGTGA. CDR3 residues: CASSFYRTSTDTQYF. The CDR3 nucleotides read TGTGCCAGCAGCTTTTACAGGACGAGCACAGATACGCAGTATTTT.

The chain carries TRBV11-2 and TRBJ2-7; 12 bases line up with TRBD2. The germline V gene has CDR1 SGHAT and CDR2 FQNNGV. Trimming at V came to 4 bases and at J to 2 bases, leaving 3 bases not matched to a gene. The CDR3 is 15 residues long. As DNA, the CDR3 is TGTGCCAGCAGCTCGAGACTAGCGGGAGCCTACGAGCAGTACTTC. Encoded protein: CASSSRLAGAYEQYF.

V and J are TRBV19 and TRBJ1-2; 7 nucleotides match TRBD1. V was pared by 4 bases and J by 2 bases, with 10 bases of the junction left unmatched. CDR1 is LNHDA and CDR2 is SQIVND in the germline V gene (reference sequence). CDR3 length: 16 residues. CDR3 in amino acids: CASSTDRTGGNYGYTF. The CDR3 DNA sequence: TGTGCCAGTAGTACCGACCGGACAGGAGGGAACTATGGCTACACCTTC.